In its sample, the clone carrying this TCR beta chain was seen many times. Antigen unknown. Template material for amplifying TCR beta CDR3 regions consisted of RNA transcripts. In the first-round RT-PCR of the TCR CDR3, the HTBI primer set was used. TCRdb called the multiplex PCR reads again in MiXCR, with one record for every CDR3 protein. The sample comprises 750,000 to 900,000 distinct CDR3 sequences, 38% of which are singletons, and 8% to 9% rests with the top ten. This CDR3 has 14 amino acids. The junction had 10 bases not matched to a gene; V was cut back by 6 bases and J by 5 bases. Germline values: CDR1 ENHRY, CDR2 SYGVKD. These data come from a study of T cells in Graves' hyperthyroidism and ophthalmopathy. Regarding the study as a whole: Ophthalmopathy could be told apart from stable hyperthyroidism with a 13 V-J model.

The patients, who ranged from 18 to 65 in age, presented with newly diagnosed hyperthyroidism lasting under 2 months. Uncontrolled infection, other autoimmune disease, pregnancy or lactation disqualified patients from enrolment. Sample: blood. The TCR comes from a man aged 18-30 years with Graves' hyperthyroidism. V is TRBV10-3 and J is TRBJ2-7; 7 nucleotides align to TRBD1. CDR3 DNA: TGTGCCATCAGAAGGGACAGACGAACCCACGAGCAGTACTTC. Amino acid sequence: CAIRRDRRTHEQYF.